This entry lists 15 T cell receptor beta chains sequenced from one sample in a study of cytomegalovirus exposure and HLA in healthy donors. Amplification used 60 Vbeta primers and 13 Jbeta primers. Data came from immunoSEQ multiplex PCR; TCRdb stores just in-frame clones and leaves some out. The sample yields around 50,000 clones, around three quarters seen once. The sequenced material came from PBMCs. The receptors were gathered from a man younger than 40 in good health and CMV-seropositive.

V usage is TRBV7-2 and J usage is TRBJ1-2; the D gene is possibly TRBD1 (5 bases). CDR1 and CDR2 from the germline V gene are SGHTA and FQGNSA. Trimming shortened V by 1 base and J by 0 bases, and 6 bases separated the two germline ends. This CDR3 is 14 amino acids long. The CDR3: CASSLGGSNYGYTF. CDR3 nucleotide sequence: TGTGCCAGCAGCTTAGGGGGCTCTAACTATGGCTACACCTTC.

The J gene is TRBJ2-7, the V gene TRBV29-1; D may be TRBD1 (6 bases). Germline V lookup: CDR1 SQVTM, CDR2 ANQGSEA. Trimming pared 7 bases from V and 2 bases from J, leaving 12 bases between. This CDR3 has 12 amino acids. CDR3 sequence: CSARTEAYEQYF. CDR3 DNA: TGCAGCGCCAGGACAGAAGCCTACGAGCAGTACTTC.

V and J are TRBV19 and TRBJ1-2; TRBD1 might be the D (6 bases). Germline-derived CDR1 and CDR2 are LNHDA and SQIVND (reference sequence). The CDR3 has 13 residues. The V gene lost 7 bases and the J gene lost 4 bases, with 13 bases spanning the gap. The CDR3 protein is CASKTGRFYGYTF. The CDR3 DNA follows: TGTGCCAGTAAAACAGGGAGATTCTATGGCTACACCTTC.

This chain links TRBV7-3 with TRBJ1-2; D is possibly TRBD1 (5 bases). CDR3 length: 15 residues. Germline CDR1 reads SGHTA; CDR2 reads FQGTGA. The V end was cut by 1 base, the J end by 1 base, with 10 bases between. In DNA form, the CDR3 reads TGTGCCAGCAGCTTAAGCCAGGGTGTTAACTATGGCTACACCTTC. Translation gives CASSLSQGVNYGYTF.

This clone was recorded only once. The rearrangement joins TRBV9 to TRBJ1-1; D uncertain. Germline lookup yields CDR1 SGDLS and CDR2 YYNGEE. The CDR3 sequence is 13 residues long. The ends were cut back, 1 base at V and 6 bases at J, with 10 bases in the middle. The CDR3 loop reads CASSVQSASEAFF. For the CDR3, the DNA is TGTGCCAGCAGCGTACAAAGCGCTTCTGAAGCTTTCTTT.

V gene TRBV5-4 combines with J gene TRBJ2-1; 7 nucleotides align to TRBD1. The CDR3 sequence is 15 residues long. Trimming cost V 2 bases and J 4 bases; bases outside gene matches: 6. Per the germline V gene, CDR1 is SGHNT and CDR2 is YYREEE (reference sequence). CDR3 sequence: CASSLKTGQYNEQFF. CDR3 sequence (DNA): TGTGCCAGCAGCTTAAAGACGGGACAGTACAATGAGCAGTTCTTC.

V gene TRBV30 combines with J gene TRBJ2-5; 9 positions match TRBD2. The CDR3 is 16 residues long. The V gene end was trimmed by 0 bases and the J gene end by 5 bases; junction bases not matched to a gene: 10. Germline CDR1 and CDR2: GTSNPN and SVGIG (reference sequence). CDR3 DNA sequence: TGTGCCTGGAGTGTAGCGGCGGGGGGGCGTGGGGAGACCCAGTACTTC. Amino acids: CAWSVAAGGRGETQYF.

This clone has only a few counts. The chain employs TRBV29-1 and TRBJ1-1, with TRBD1 as a possible D gene (5 bases). The CDR3 is 11 residues long. Germline values: CDR1 SQVTM, CDR2 ANQGSEA. Between the trimmed V and J ends, which lost 4 bases and 4 bases, there was a span of 7 bases. As DNA, the CDR3 is TGCAGCGTTGTCACAGGCACTGAAGCTTTCTTT. Translating it yields CSVVTGTEAFF.

This clone was counted a few times. The gene calls are TRBV6-1 and TRBJ2-7, with a weak D call TRBD1 (6 bases). CDR1 MNHNS and CDR2 SASEGT come from the germline V gene. Trimming cost V 0 bases and J 0 bases, with 12 bases left between them. CDR3 size: 16 residues. The CDR3 coding sequence is TGTGCCAGCAGTGAAGCAGATACAGGGTACTCCTACGAGCAGTACTTC. Its protein product is CASSEADTGYSYEQYF.

The chain is built from TRBV28 and TRBJ2-3; a weak D match, TRBD2 (6 bases). Germline CDR1 is MDHEN and CDR2 is SYDVKM. This CDR3 comprises 18 residues. Trimming took 1 base from V and 5 from J, leaving 22 bases between them. CDR3 DNA sequence: TGTGCCAGCAGTTTATCGACCCACACTAGGCTGGAGGGAGATACGCAGTATTTT. Translating it yields CASSLSTHTRLEGDTQYF.

The V call is TRBV2, the J call TRBJ2-7; D is undetermined. V lost 2 bases to trimming and J lost 4 bases, with 6 bases between them. The CDR3 totals 12 residues. Germline CDR1 SNHLY, CDR2 FYNNEI. CDR3 protein: CASSEPLYEQYF. In nucleotides, the CDR3 is TGTGCCAGCAGTGAACCCTTATACGAGCAGTACTTC.

This CDR3 is CASSLSGSYNEQFF. The CDR3 bases are TGTGCCAGCAGCTTGTCCGGTTCTTACAATGAGCAGTTCTTC. The genes are TRBV7-3 and TRBJ2-1; D is uncertain. This CDR3 has 14 residues. The V and J ends lost 3 bases and 4 bases respectively, with 10 bases between them. The germline V gene encodes CDR1 SGHTA and CDR2 FQGTGA.

This clone ranks as medium-sized. The rearrangement uses TRBV5-6 and TRBJ1-6; 7 bases map to TRBD1. The trim removed 2 bases at V and 10 bases at J, leaving 9 bases unmatched. The CDR3 totals 15 residues. Looked up from germline, CDR1 is SGHDT and CDR2 is YYEEEE. CDR3 nucleotide sequence: TGTGCCAGCAGCTTATCAGGGGGAGAATACTCACCCCTCCACTTT. It codes for CASSLSGGEYSPLHF.

This chain joins TRBV6-4 and TRBJ2-6; D perhaps matches TRBD2 (6 bases). The V gene lost 4 bases and the J gene lost 1 base, with 11 bases spanning the gap. The germline V gene encodes CDR1 MRHNA and CDR2 SNTAGT. This CDR3 has 16 amino acids. The CDR3, as DNA: TGTGCCAGCAGTGTAGACGGGACTTCTGGGGCCAACGTCCTGACTTTC. Its protein is CASSVDGTSGANVLTF.

This chain connects TRBV4-2 to TRBJ1-5, with D unresolved. The length of the CDR3 is 12 residues. Deletions cut 0 bases from V and 11 bases from J, with 8 bases between. CDR1 is LGHNA and CDR2 is YNFKEQ in the germline V gene. The CDR3 sequence: CASSQESGSQHF. In nucleotides, the CDR3 is TGTGCCAGCAGCCAAGAGTCGGGATCCCAGCATTTT.